Below are 30 T cell receptor beta chains sequenced from a single sample in a study of blood T cell repertoires in COVID-19. Using immunoSEQ multiplex PCR, the repertoire was profiled, and TCRdb retains in-frame clones only, with some absent. The data hold about 33,000 clones, with more than 85% observed a single time. The source material was peripheral blood. These receptors were taken from a man between 65 and 79 years old with acute or convalescent COVID-19.

CDR3 sequence: CASSEGLINQPQHF. The CDR3 DNA reads as TGTGCCAGCAGTGAAGGACTTATAAATCAGCCCCAGCATTTT. V usage is TRBV6-1 and J usage is TRBJ1-5; D is unresolved. CDR3 size: 14 residues. V dropped 1 base and J dropped 4 bases, with 8 bases sitting between them. Germline CDR1 and CDR2: MNHNS and SASEGT.

This sequence joins TRBV12-3 or TRBV12-4 and TRBJ1-5; 7 bases match TRBD1. The CDR3 sequence is 13 residues long. Trimming at V came to 2 bases and at J to 9 bases, leaving 4 bases not matched to a gene. The CDR3 DNA reads as TGTGCCAGCAGTTTAACAGGGGATCCGCCCCAGCATTTT. Its translation is CASSLTGDPPQHF.

The chain uses TRBV6-5 and TRBJ2-3; D ambiguous. Germline CDR1 and CDR2: MNHEY and SVGAGI. The CDR3 is 14 residues long. The V and J ends lost 9 bases and 0 bases respectively, with 13 bases between them. DNA for the CDR3: TGTGCCAGTTCCGACTCGATTAGCACAGATACGCAGTATTTT. This translates into CASSDSISTDTQYF.

The rearrangement links TRBV5-1 to TRBJ1-1; no firm D call. The CDR3 extends over 13 amino acids. The ends were cut back, 0 bases at V and 5 bases at J, with 8 bases in the middle. CDR1 and CDR2 (germline): SGHRS, YFSETQ. The CDR3 DNA is TGCGCCAGCAGCTTGGCCGACGGGACTGAAGCTTTCTTT. Protein sequence: CASSLADGTEAFF. The complete variable domain, with remaining parts taken from reference TRBV5-1 and TRBJ1-1, reads KAGVTQTPRYLIKTRGQQVTLSCSPISGHRSVSWYQQTPGQGLQFLFEYFSETQRNKGNFPGRFSGRQFSNSRSEMNVSTLELGDSALYLCASSLADGTEAFFGQGTRLTVV.

The CDR3 DNA follows: TGTGCCAGCAGCCAGCGGGACGATGAGCAGTTCTTC. Encoded protein: CASSQRDDEQFF. The chain recombines TRBV3-1 (or the pseudogene TRBV3-2) with TRBJ2-1; D possibly corresponds to TRBD2 (6 bases). The CDR3 extends over 12 amino acids. With 3 bases removed from V and 8 bases from J, the gap between germline ends came to 8 bases. Germline assignment: CDR1 LGHDT and CDR2 YNNKEL (reference sequence).

This chain joins TRBV2 and TRBJ1-5, with a possible D match to TRBD1 (5 bases). V lost 3 bases and J lost 6, with 15 bases in between. The CDR3 has 15 residues. Germline V gene lookup returns CDR1 SNHLY and CDR2 FYNNEI. The CDR3 coding sequence is TGTGCCAGCAGTGATCCGGGGGTTCTAAGTCAGCCCCAGCATTTT. Encoded protein: CASSDPGVLSQPQHF.

The chain has TRBV20-1 and TRBJ2-1; D is uncertain. V lost 3 bases and J lost 0, with 15 bases in between. Germline CDR1 and CDR2: DFQATT and SNEGSKA (reference sequence). This CDR3 has 16 residues. The CDR3 region is CSASDRWADSYNEQFF. The CDR3 DNA reads as TGCAGTGCTAGTGATCGGTGGGCAGACTCCTACAATGAGCAGTTCTTC.

The chain couples TRBV11-2 to TRBJ2-7; TRBD1 matches at 10 bases. CDR3 length equals 15 residues. Trimming took 2 bases from V and 6 from J; bases not matched to a gene: 7. Per germline, CDR1 SGHAT and CDR2 FQNNGV. Here the CDR3 DNA reads TGTGCCAGCAGCTTACAAGGGACAGGGGTATCCGAGCAGTACTTC. Protein product: CASSLQGTGVSEQYF.

There are a few counts of this clone. This chain links TRBV7-8 with TRBJ1-5; possibly TRBD1 for D (5 bases). Germline-derived CDR1 and CDR2 are SGHVS and FQNEAQ. V lost 4 bases and J lost 1, with 11 bases in between. The CDR3 runs 15 residues. DNA for the CDR3: TGTGCCAGCAGCTCGGGCCGGGGGAGCAATCAGCCCCAGCATTTT. Translated: CASSSGRGSNQPQHF. The variable domain in full, completed from reference TRBV7-8 and TRBJ1-5, reads GAGVSQSPRYKVAKRGQDVALRCDPISGHVSLFWYQQALGQGPEFLTYFQNEAQLDKSGLPSDRFFAERPEGSVSTLKIQRTQQEDSAVYLCASSSGRGSNQPQHFGDGTRLSIL.

Notes on this clone: A read error may produce the germline difference seen at one junction end. The chain combines TRBV11-2 with TRBJ2-4; D is unclear. Germline V gene data show CDR1 as SGHAT and CDR2 as FQNNGV. The CDR3 totals 14 residues. The CDR3 sequence is CASSLVGGPEIRNF. The CDR3 bases are TGTGCCAGCAGCTTAGTCGGTGGCCCGGAGATTCGGAACTTC.

This clone was seen just once. The chain joins TRBV19 to TRBJ1-1; D perhaps matches TRBD1 (6 bases). The CDR3 has 14 residues. From germline, CDR1 is LNHDA and CDR2 SQIVND (reference sequence). V was cut by 3 bases and J by 5 bases, with 13 bases left in between. CDR3 sequence: CASSIPGVGTEAFF. CDR3 in DNA: TGTGCCAGTAGTATCCCAGGGGTGGGGACTGAAGCTTTCTTT.

V and J are TRBV7-9 and TRBJ1-1; a weak D match, TRBD1 (6 bases). Germline V CDR1 and CDR2: SEHNR, FQNEAQ (reference sequence). The CDR3 totals 14 residues. V was cut by 5 bases and J by 1 base, with 11 bases left in between. CDR3 nucleotides: TGTGCCAGCAGCGTCAGGGGCCAGAACACTGAAGCTTTCTTT. This encodes CASSVRGQNTEAFF.

V is TRBV18 and J is TRBJ1-4; D is perhaps TRBD1 (5 bases). V was shortened by 3 bases and J by 2 bases, with 10 bases between the two germline ends. The CDR3 covers 15 residues. The germline CDR1 and CDR2 sequences are KGHSH and LQKENI. DNA of the CDR3: TGTGCCAGCTCACCTCAGGGTGGCACTAATGAAAAACTGTTTTTT. Its protein product is CASSPQGGTNEKLFF.

The V gene is TRBV10-3, the J gene TRBJ1-2; D perhaps matches TRBD1 (5 bases). CDR3 size: 13 residues. Trimming cost V 6 bases and J 5 bases, with 13 bases left between them. CDR1 is ENHRY and CDR2 is SYGVKD in the germline V gene. In DNA, the CDR3 is TGTGCCATCAGAGACGTCAGGGTGTATGGCTACACCTTC. Protein: CAIRDVRVYGYTF.

The rearrangement links TRBV11-1 to TRBJ2-1, with 7 bases that match TRBD2. Germline values: CDR1 SGHAT, CDR2 FQDESV (reference sequence). The CDR3 is 16 residues long. After removal of 1 base from V and 8 bases from J, the junction contained 11 bases not matched to a gene. For the CDR3, the DNA is TGTGCCAGCAGCTTAGGAGGACGACTAGCAGGTGATGAGCAGTTCTTC. The encoded protein is CASSLGGRLAGDEQFF.

The V call is TRBV29-1, the J call TRBJ1-1; the D gene is possibly TRBD1 (6 bases). V was clipped by 6 bases and J by 0 bases, with 8 bases between them. This CDR3 comprises 12 residues. In germline, CDR1 is SQVTM, CDR2 ANQGSEA. CDR3 residues: CSVGHMNTEAFF. The CDR3 coding sequence is TGCAGCGTGGGACACATGAACACTGAAGCTTTCTTT.

The V gene is TRBV20-1, the J gene TRBJ2-3; D gene unclear. Germline V lookup: CDR1 DFQATT, CDR2 SNEGSKA (reference sequence). The ends were cut back, 4 bases at V and 2 bases at J, with 4 bases in the middle. CDR3 length equals 11 residues. As DNA, the CDR3 is TGCAGTGCTACCAACACAGATACGCAGTATTTT. Translating it yields CSATNTDTQYF.

V usage is TRBV6-1 and J usage is TRBJ2-1; 7 bases are a match to TRBD1. Per the germline V gene, CDR1 is MNHNS and CDR2 is SASEGT. Trimming at V came to 3 bases and at J to 4 bases, leaving 6 bases not matched to a gene. The CDR3 is 15 amino acids. The CDR3 nucleotides are TGTGCCAGCAGTGATCACAGGGGTCCATACAATGAGCAGTTCTTC. As protein: CASSDHRGPYNEQFF.

The genes are TRBV28 and TRBJ1-1, with 9 nucleotides matching TRBD1. The CDR3 extends over 15 amino acids. V shed 8 bases, J shed 6 bases, and the junction held 13 bases outside the gene matches. Germline V lookup: CDR1 MDHEN, CDR2 SYDVKM. DNA of the CDR3: TGTGCCAGCTCTGAATACGGACAGGGGATGGCTGAAGCTTTCTTT. It translates to CASSEYGQGMAEAFF.

The chain carries TRBV5-1 and TRBJ1-1, with D unclear. The V gene's germline CDR1 is SGHRS and CDR2 YFSETQ. Trimming took 1 base from V and 0 from J, leaving 10 bases between them. The CDR3 length is 15 residues. CDR3: CASSLTGALNTEAFF. The DNA of the CDR3 is TGCGCCAGCAGCTTGACCGGAGCTCTGAACACTGAAGCTTTCTTT.

The chain uses TRBV9 and TRBJ1-5; tentative D call: TRBD1 (6 bases). V was pared by 4 bases and J by 0 bases, with 11 bases between. Germline V gives CDR1 SGDLS, CDR2 YYNGEE. The CDR3 is 15 amino acids. This CDR3 is CASSQQGNSNQPQHF. As DNA, the CDR3 is TGTGCCAGCAGCCAACAGGGAAATAGCAATCAGCCCCAGCATTTT.

This chain links TRBV18 with TRBJ2-1; TRBD1 matches 9 bases. The CDR3 totals 15 residues. Germline CDR1 is KGHSH and CDR2 is LQKENI. The junction had 3 bases not matched to a gene; V was cut back by 0 bases and J by 6 bases. CDR3 nucleotides: TGTGCCAGCTCACCACCATCGACAGGGGGCAATGAGCAGTTCTTC. Protein product: CASSPPSTGGNEQFF.

V is TRBV19 and J is TRBJ2-1, with 8 bases matching TRBD1. This CDR3 is built from 13 residues. Germline V gene data show CDR1 as LNHDA and CDR2 as SQIVND (reference sequence). With V trimmed by 11 bases and J by 7 bases, 10 bases remained unmatched. CDR3: CAAGQGLGNEQFF. The CDR3 nucleotides read TGTGCCGCTGGACAGGGACTTGGGAATGAGCAGTTCTTC.

The rearrangement links TRBV3-1 (or the pseudogene TRBV3-2) to TRBJ1-4, with D uncertain. Trimming took off 2 bases at V and 4 bases at J, with 11 bases between the two ends. Germline CDR1 LGHDT, CDR2 YNNKEL (reference sequence). This CDR3 has 15 amino acids. DNA for the CDR3: TGTGCCAGCAGCCAAATGTCAGCGAGTAATGAAAAACTGTTTTTT. Its translation: CASSQMSASNEKLFF.

The chain recombines TRBV5-6 with TRBJ2-1; D is possibly TRBD1 (6 bases). V shed 4 bases and J shed 7 bases, with 12 bases lying between them. The CDR3 runs to 13 residues. The germline gives CDR1 SGHDT, CDR2 YYEEEE. CDR3 coding DNA: TGTGCCAGCAGCGGGTGGGGGCGGAATGAGCAGTTCTTC. Its translation: CASSGWGRNEQFF.

This sequence joins TRBV27 and TRBJ2-1, with D unresolved. The V and J ends lost 2 bases and 6 bases respectively, with 11 bases between them. There are 14 residues in the CDR3. From germline, CDR1 is MNHEY and CDR2 SMNVEV (reference sequence). The CDR3 is CASSLIGGSNEQFF. In DNA form, the CDR3 reads TGTGCCAGCAGTTTAATCGGCGGTTCCAATGAGCAGTTCTTC.

The rearrangement links TRBV7-6 to TRBJ1-5; 7 bases are shared with TRBD1. This CDR3 spans 18 amino acids. The germline V gene has CDR1 SGHVS and CDR2 FNYEAQ. The ends lost 1 base at V and 0 bases at J; junction bases unmatched: 9. CDR3 DNA sequence: TGTGCCAGCAGCTTAGGGACAGGCCCTGGGTATAGCAATCAGCCCCAGCATTTT. Translation: CASSLGTGPGYSNQPQHF.

The chain combines TRBV7-2 with TRBJ1-2; D not resolved. The CDR3 sequence is 16 residues long. Trimming pared 1 base from V and 14 bases from J, leaving 26 bases between. Per germline, CDR1 SGHTA and CDR2 FQGNSA. The CDR3 loop is CASSLVAGYGLLLPTF. CDR3 in DNA: TGTGCCAGCAGCTTAGTAGCTGGCTATGGCCTGCTCCTCCCGACCTTC.

This chain joins TRBV18 and TRBJ1-5, with D unresolved. There are 14 residues in the CDR3. Trimming removed 5 bases at V and 0 bases at J, with 8 bases between. Germline lookup yields CDR1 KGHSH and CDR2 LQKENI. The DNA of the CDR3 is TGTGCCAGCTCAGCGGGTTATAGCAATCAGCCCCAGCATTTT. Its translation is CASSAGYSNQPQHF.

This chain links TRBV6-5 with TRBJ2-1, with 10 positions matching TRBD1. CDR1 MNHEY and CDR2 SVGAGI come from the germline V gene. This CDR3 has 13 amino acids. V shed 8 bases, J shed 6 bases, and the junction held 4 bases outside the gene matches. The CDR3 DNA is TGTGCCAGCTCCGGGACAGGGGTCAATGAGCAGTTCTTC. It translates to CASSGTGVNEQFF.